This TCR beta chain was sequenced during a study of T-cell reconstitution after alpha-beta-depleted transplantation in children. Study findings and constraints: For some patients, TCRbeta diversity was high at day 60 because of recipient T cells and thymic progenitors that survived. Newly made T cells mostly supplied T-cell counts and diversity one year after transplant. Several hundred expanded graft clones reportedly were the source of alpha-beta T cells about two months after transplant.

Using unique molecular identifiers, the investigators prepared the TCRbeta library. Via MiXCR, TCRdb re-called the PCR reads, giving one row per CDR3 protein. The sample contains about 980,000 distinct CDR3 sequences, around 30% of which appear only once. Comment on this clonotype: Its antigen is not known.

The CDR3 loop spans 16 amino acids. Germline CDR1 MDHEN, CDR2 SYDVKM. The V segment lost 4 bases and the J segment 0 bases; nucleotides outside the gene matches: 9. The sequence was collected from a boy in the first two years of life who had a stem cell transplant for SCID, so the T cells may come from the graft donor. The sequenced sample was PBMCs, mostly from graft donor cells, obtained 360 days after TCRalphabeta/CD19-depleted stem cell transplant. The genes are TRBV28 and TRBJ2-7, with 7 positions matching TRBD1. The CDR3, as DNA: TGTGCCAGCAGTTCCCCAAGGGACAGACTCTCCTACGAGCAGTACTTC. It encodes CASSSPRDRLSYEQYF.